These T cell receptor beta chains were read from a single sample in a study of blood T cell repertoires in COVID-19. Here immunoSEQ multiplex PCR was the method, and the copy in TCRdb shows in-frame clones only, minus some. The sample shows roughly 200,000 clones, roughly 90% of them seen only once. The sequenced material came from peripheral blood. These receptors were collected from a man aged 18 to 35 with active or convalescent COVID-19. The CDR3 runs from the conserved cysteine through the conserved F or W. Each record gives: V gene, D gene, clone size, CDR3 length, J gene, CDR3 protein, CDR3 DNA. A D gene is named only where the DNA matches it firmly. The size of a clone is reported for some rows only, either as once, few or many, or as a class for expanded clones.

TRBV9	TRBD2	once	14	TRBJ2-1	CASSVGSGGWEQFF	TGTGCCAGCAGCGTAGGGAGCGGGGGGTGGGAGCAGTTCTTC
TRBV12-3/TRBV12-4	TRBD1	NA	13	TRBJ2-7	CASLTGDSREQYF	TGTGCCAGCTTGACAGGGGATTCCAGGGAGCAGTACTTC
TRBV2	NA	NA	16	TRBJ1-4	CASSAGALRGNEKLFF	TGTGCCAGCAGCGCTGGGGCCCTTAGGGGTAATGAAAAACTGTTTTTT
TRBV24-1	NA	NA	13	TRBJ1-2	CATSDLAGYGYTF	TGTGCCACCAGTGATTTGGCGGGGTATGGCTACACCTTC
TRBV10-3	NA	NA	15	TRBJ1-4	CAISDTGTTNEKLFF	TGTGCCATCAGTGATACAGGAACAACTAATGAAAAACTGTTTTTT
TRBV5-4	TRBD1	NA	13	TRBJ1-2	CASSFGTAYGYTF	TGTGCCAGCAGCTTCGGGACAGCCTATGGCTACACCTTC
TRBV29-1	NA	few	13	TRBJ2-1	CSGTSRTGNEQFF	TGCAGCGGTACTAGCAGGACGGGGAATGAGCAGTTCTTC
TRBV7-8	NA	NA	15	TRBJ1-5	CASSPHDSSNQPQHF	TGTGCCAGCAGCCCTCACGACAGTAGCAATCAGCCCCAGCATTTT
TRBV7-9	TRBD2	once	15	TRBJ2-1	CASSLSGRGYNEQFF	TGTGCCAGCAGCTTATCGGGGAGGGGTTACAATGAGCAGTTCTTC
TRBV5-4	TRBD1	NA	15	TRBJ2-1	CASSLGLDRGNEQFF	TGTGCCAGCAGCTTGGGTTTGGACAGGGGCAATGAGCAGTTCTTC
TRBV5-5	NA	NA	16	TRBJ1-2	CASSSSDSYGIYGYTF	TGTGCCAGCAGCTCATCGGACAGCTACGGAATCTATGGCTACACCTTC
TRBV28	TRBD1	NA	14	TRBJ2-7	CASSLGDRGHEQYF	TGTGCCAGCAGTTTGGGGGACAGGGGCCACGAGCAGTACTTC
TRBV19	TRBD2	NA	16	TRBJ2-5	CASRGMTSGVLETQYF	TGTGCCAGTAGGGGAATGACTAGCGGGGTTTTGGAGACCCAGTACTTC
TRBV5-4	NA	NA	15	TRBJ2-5	CASSLEATGGETQYF	TGTGCCAGCAGCTTGGAGGCGACAGGTGGAGAGACCCAGTACTTC
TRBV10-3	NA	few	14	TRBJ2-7	CAISENVRVYEQYF	TGTGCCATCAGTGAAAACGTGCGGGTCTACGAGCAGTACTTC
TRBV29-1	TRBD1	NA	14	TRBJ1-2	CSVFDGQGNYGYTF	TGCAGCGTTTTCGATGGACAGGGAAACTATGGCTACACCTTC
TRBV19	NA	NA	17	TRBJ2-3	CASSPDSPLSSTDTQYF	TGTGCCAGTAGTCCTGATTCCCCCCTATCTAGCACAGATACGCAGTATTTT
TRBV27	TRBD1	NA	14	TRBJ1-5	CASSLGQGAQPQHF	TGTGCCAGCAGTTTGGGACAGGGGGCTCAGCCCCAGCATTTT
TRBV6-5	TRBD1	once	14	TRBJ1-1	CASSTAIGTAEAFF	TGTGCCAGCAGTACTGCTATTGGGACAGCTGAAGCTTTCTTT
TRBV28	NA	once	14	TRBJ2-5	CASSLTGRGETQYF	TGTGCCAGCAGTTTAACAGGGAGGGGAGAGACCCAGTACTTC
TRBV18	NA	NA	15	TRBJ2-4	CASSPPSVAKNIQYF	TGTGCCAGCTCACCACCCTCGGTAGCCAAAAACATTCAGTACTTC
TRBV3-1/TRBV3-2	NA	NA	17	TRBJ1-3	CASSQDTGLCSGNTIYF	TGTGCCAGCAGCCAAGACACGGGTCTGTGCTCTGGAAACACCATATATTTT
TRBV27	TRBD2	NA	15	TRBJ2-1	CASSPGTSGRNEQFF	TGTGCCAGCAGTCCCGGGACTAGCGGGAGGAATGAGCAGTTCTTC
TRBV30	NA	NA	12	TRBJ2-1	CAWTTGGDEQFF	TGTGCCTGGACCACAGGGGGGGATGAGCAGTTCTTC
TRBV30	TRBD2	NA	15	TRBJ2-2	CAWSIPGGSAGELFF	TGTGCCTGGAGTATACCGGGGGGGAGCGCCGGGGAGCTGTTTTTT
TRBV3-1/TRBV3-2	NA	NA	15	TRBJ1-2	CASSQESGTRKGYTF	TGTGCCAGCAGCCAAGAGTCCGGGACAAGAAAAGGCTACACCTTC
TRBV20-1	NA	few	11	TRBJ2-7	CSWGVGYEQYF	TGCAGTTGGGGAGTAGGCTACGAGCAGTACTTC
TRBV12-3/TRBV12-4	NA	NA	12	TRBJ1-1	CASSSFDTEAFF	TGTGCCAGCAGTTCCTTTGACACTGAAGCTTTCTTT
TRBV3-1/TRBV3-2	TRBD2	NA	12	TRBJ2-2	CAAWAGAGELFF	TGTGCCGCTTGGGCGGGGGCCGGGGAGCTGTTTTTT
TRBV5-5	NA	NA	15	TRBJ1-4	CASSLEPSPNEKLFF	TGTGCCAGCAGCTTGGAACCGAGTCCTAATGAAAAACTGTTTTTT
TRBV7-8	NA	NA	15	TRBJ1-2	CASSLETGANYGYTF	TGTGCCAGCAGCTTAGAGACAGGAGCTAACTATGGCTACACCTTC
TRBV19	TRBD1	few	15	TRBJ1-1	CASSMEWTGNTEAFF	TGTGCCAGTAGTATGGAATGGACAGGGAACACTGAAGCTTTCTTT
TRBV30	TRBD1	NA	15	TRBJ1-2	CAWRGPRTGNYGYTF	TGTGCCTGGAGAGGGCCACGGACAGGGAACTATGGCTACACCTTC
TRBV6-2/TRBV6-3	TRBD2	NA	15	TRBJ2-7	CASTPESGGNYEQYF	TGTGCCAGCACCCCGGAGAGCGGGGGAAACTACGAGCAGTACTTC
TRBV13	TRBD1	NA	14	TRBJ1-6	CASSTDYRGSPLHF	TGTGCCAGCAGCACCGACTACAGGGGTTCACCCCTCCACTTT
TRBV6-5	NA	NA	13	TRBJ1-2	CASRIGQGGGYTF	TGTGCCAGCAGGATAGGGCAGGGTGGAGGCTACACCTTC
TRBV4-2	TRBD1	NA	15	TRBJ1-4	CASSHNEGAREKLFF	TGTGCCAGCAGCCATAATGAGGGGGCAAGGGAAAAACTGTTTTTT
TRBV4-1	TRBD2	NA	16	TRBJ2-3	CASSQRTSGNTDTQYF	TGCGCCAGCAGCCAAAGGACTAGCGGGAACACAGATACGCAGTATTTT
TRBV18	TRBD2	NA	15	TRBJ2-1	CASSRTSGRNNEQFF	TGTGCCAGCTCACGTACTAGCGGGAGAAATAATGAGCAGTTCTTC
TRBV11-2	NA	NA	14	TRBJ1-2	CASSSQGINYGYTF	TGTGCCAGCAGCTCCCAGGGGATCAACTATGGCTACACCTTC
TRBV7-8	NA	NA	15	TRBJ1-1	CASSPTTGMNTEAFF	TGTGCCAGCAGCCCTACAACAGGGATGAACACTGAAGCTTTCTTT
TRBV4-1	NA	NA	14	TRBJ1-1	CASSLPGGGPEAFF	TGCGCCAGCAGCCTCCCCGGGGGGGGCCCCGAAGCTTTCTTT
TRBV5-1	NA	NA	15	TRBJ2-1	CASSTNQGSYNEQFF	TGCGCCAGCAGCACAAACCAGGGCTCCTACAATGAGCAGTTCTTC
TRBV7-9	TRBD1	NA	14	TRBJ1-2	CASSHQDRDYGYTF	TGTGCCAGCAGCCATCAGGACAGGGACTATGGCTACACCTTC
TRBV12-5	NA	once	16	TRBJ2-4	CASGLVLAAKANIQYF	TGTGCTAGTGGTTTGGTACTGGCGGCTAAGGCGAACATTCAGTACTTC
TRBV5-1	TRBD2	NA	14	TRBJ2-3	CASSSGGDTDTQYF	TGCGCCAGCAGCTCGGGAGGGGACACAGATACGCAGTATTTT
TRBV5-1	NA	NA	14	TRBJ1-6	CASSLEGVNSPLHF	TGCGCCAGCAGCTTGGAAGGAGTTAATTCACCCCTCCACTTT
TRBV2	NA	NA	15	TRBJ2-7	CASSEEGQSSYEQYF	TGTGCCAGCAGTGAAGAAGGACAGAGCTCCTACGAGCAGTACTTC
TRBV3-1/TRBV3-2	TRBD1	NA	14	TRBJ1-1	CASSQDRENTEAFF	TGTGCCAGCAGCCAGGACAGGGAAAACACTGAAGCTTTCTTT
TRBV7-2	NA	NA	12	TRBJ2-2	CASSPYSRELFF	TGTGCCAGCAGCCCCTACTCCCGGGAGCTGTTTTTT